This T cell receptor (beta chain) was captured by sequencing in a study of blood T cell repertoires in COVID-19. Turning to the study itself: Acute and convalescent COVID-19 samples came from the United States, Italy and Spain.

As originally analysed: By means of reference gene primer amplification, nucleated cell counts were estimated. Repertoires were generated with immunoSEQ multiplex PCR, while TCRdb's copy carries only in-frame clones and drops some. That table supplies the V and J calls and clone size; D and trimming were determined from the DNA. Found here are about 76,000 clones, 85% of them singletons; the top ten hold about 10%. The CDR3 loop spans 17 amino acids. The trim removed 0 bases at V and 4 bases at J, leaving 8 bases unmatched. Looked up from germline, CDR1 is MGHRA and CDR2 is YSYEKL. Patients of the Seattle cohort, enrolled during active infection, were followed longitudinally.

Sequenced input: peripheral blood. The chain combines TRBV4-1 with TRBJ2-3; TRBD1 aligns across 9 bases. This clonotype originated in a man aged 60 to 75 with COVID-19, enrolled during active disease. The CDR3: CASSQEVAGQGPDTQYF. As DNA, the CDR3 is TGCGCCAGCAGCCAAGAGGTCGCAGGACAGGGGCCAGATACGCAGTATTTT.